This T cell receptor beta chain was profiled in a study of cytomegalovirus exposure and HLA in healthy donors (dated by TCRdb to 2016 to 2017). Context from the whole study: An earlier analysis of approximately 640 of the donors reported about 250 Gb of sequence data and 117 million unique TCR beta sequences from roughly 180 million T cells. An early release that covered 500 to 800 HLA-typed donors contained approximately 320 gigabases of sequencing data and 70 million to 100 million unique TCR sequences. Of the roughly 430 genotyped donors, approximately 80% fell in the genetic ancestry cluster associated with self-reported Caucasian donors. The study was designed to test whether signatures of past pathogen exposure could be identified by cataloging public T cell receptors. The T cell repertoires of under 750 subjects were profiled by immunosequencing and related to cytomegalovirus serostatus. Along with the approximately 700-subject first cohort, a separate validation cohort of over a hundred different subjects was used. High-throughput TCR immunosequencing, statistical association of individual TCRs with disease status, and machine learning were combined to predict cytomegalovirus infection status. A later analysis re-examined previously published TCR beta repertoires from just over 650 donors and added high-resolution HLA genotyping to investigate patterns of TCR occurrence. Rather than using new phenotypic data, the later analysis identified candidate immune exposures from TCR beta sequences and from how often those sequences occurred across donors. An earlier analysis of approximately 580 of the donors used high-throughput TCR beta sequencing to judge whether each TCR beta V gene segment behaved as functional or pseudogenic. Donor age, sex, ethnicity and CMV serostatus were compiled together with the repertoire data. In a later genetic analysis, genome-wide SNP genotypes for about three fifths of the roughly 670 donors were used, and that subset was treated as a discovery cohort. Every discovery cohort repertoire had been produced on one sequencing platform. Both class I and class II loci were covered by HLA typing, at four-digit resolution. Typing coverage differed by locus: A, B, C, DRB1 and DQB1 were typed in roughly 620-640 donors, DQA1 in 522, DPA1 in nearly 610, and DPB1 in just under 490. Four to six DR-DQ haplotypes were handled as single units for association and clustering, since linkage in the cohort was strong. On average, roughly 240,000 unique TCR beta nucleotide sequences were sequenced per donor among 398 genotyped donors of the cohort, with roughly 20% of those sequences being non-productive.

The paper as a whole reports these results and caveats: Some IMGT-functional V segments, including TRBV6-2 and TRBV6-3, could not be distinguished by the 87-base-pair reads and were therefore excluded. In both the original and validation cohorts, the classifier was reported to diagnose cytomegalovirus status with high specificity and sensitivity. Presence/absence analyses assumed roughly uniform sequencing depth across donors, an assumption that may not hold. In a later analysis, HLA-associated TCR beta chains showed more clonal expansion and lower generation probabilities than non-associated chains that were equally common. In a later analysis, most CMV-associated TCR beta chains were found to appear HLA-restricted, with HLA associations seemingly driven largely by CMV exposure. A later genetic analysis associated a missense DCLRE1C variant with V-gene and J-gene trimming of TCR beta chains, and an independent cohort replicated the association. Three of the identified cytomegalovirus-associated TCR beta chains were confirmed in vitro to be specific for cytomegalovirus antigens. The authors suggested that the approach could potentially be extended to other disease states and immunological phenotypes. A cluster of highly shared sequence variants was judged likely to represent a technical artifact of the sequencing pipeline. Broadly in line with IMGT annotations, most TCR beta V segments showed up in productive rearrangements about 87% or about 30% of the time in an earlier analysis of about 500 of the donors. In the study, around 160 TCR beta chains were listed as associated with cytomegalovirus. Most TCR sequences were observed very rarely across donors, whereas some public TCRs were present in many individuals. HLA typing was unavailable for some donors at each locus, so association tests used only the typed subset. Specific HLA alleles were associated with roughly 17,000 TCR beta sequences at a false discovery rate of 0.05 in a later analysis. When HLA alleles, especially DR and DQ, strongly co-occurred, TCR associations were difficult to assign to individual alleles. In this cohort, only TCR beta chains were sequenced, and detectable features were limited by the absence of alpha or paired-chain data. Correlated functional status among segregating V segments might reflect linkage disequilibrium, but an unknown experimental factor could not be ruled out. According to a later analysis, TCR association rates differed among HLA loci, with DRB1 alleles showing the most associated TCRs and HLA-C alleles showing the fewest. A later genetic analysis reported fewer N-insertions in productive TCRs among donors in an Asian-associated ancestry cluster than the roughly 720-donor mean. According to a later analysis, parvovirus B19, influenza, CMV and Epstein-Barr virus appeared linked to several top co-occurrence clusters. A further reported finding was that TCR beta sequences accurately predicted the HLA-A and HLA-B alleles for most subjects in the first cohort. CMV serostatus was the only immune exposure information available for the cohort. Because counts were too low, about 18 rarely observed V segments, including chromosome 9 orphons, were excluded from the earlier analysis of fewer than 650 of the donors.

At the junction V is shortened by 6 bases and J by 5 bases; bases outside the gene matches: 8. CDR3 length: 14 amino acids, cysteine to phenylalanine. Kept here is only the CDR3 DNA, which spans 42 bases and is read in frame from base 1. CDR1 and CDR2 were assigned from the germline V gene as SQVTM and ANQGSEA. This clone came up once. No antigen is known for it. Within one base of it there is no much larger clone, and no base qualities were kept. The cohort was made up of around 720 healthy bone marrow donors. At the time of sampling, all cohort members were nominally healthy, though unrecorded immune exposures were likely present. The donor was CMV seropositive and belonged to the group of 250 to 300 seropositive cohort members. Each donor provided a peripheral blood sample, and peripheral blood mononuclear cells were used for TCR beta sequencing. Genomic DNA was extracted from the blood cell samples with the Qiagen DNeasy Blood Extraction Kit.

The method behind the library was the immunoSEQ multiplex PCR assay. For the multiplex PCR, a mixture combining 60 forward primers for TCR Vbeta segments and 13 reverse primers for TCR Jbeta segments was used. The CDR3 region of rearranged TCR beta genes was amplified from genomic DNA by a multiplex PCR assay. The amplified TCR beta libraries were sequenced on the Illumina HiSeq System as 87-base-pair reads. As for how the authors treated the data: Across the roughly 700 repertoires, a later analysis counted approximately 83 million unique TCR beta chains, approximately 12 million of which were shared by at least two donors. Raw reads were error-corrected and collapsed into unique sequences with a nearest-neighbor algorithm that merged closely related sequences to remove PCR and sequencing errors. Alignment of CDR3 sequences to IMGT reference sequences was used to assign V, D and J gene segments. For a sequence to be retained, at least a six-nucleotide match to both a V gene segment and a J gene segment was required. A rearrangement counted as productive if the CDR3 had no stop codons and remained in frame with V and J, and every other rearrangement counted as non-productive. Following IMGT convention, CDR3 was defined as the stretch from the second conserved V-encoded cysteine to the conserved J-encoded phenylalanine. The earlier analysis of 500 to 600 of the donors excluded sequences that lacked an unambiguous match to a single V gene segment. An earlier analysis of several hundred of the donors called V segments functional above 56.7% productive rearrangements and segregating when the between-donor standard deviation exceeded 5%. To diagnose cytomegalovirus status from the catalog of TCR beta chain sequences, a statistical classification framework was built. In a later analysis, V and J genes were assigned by comparing TCR nucleotide sequences against IMGT/GENE-DB human TR gene sequences. A later analysis assigned CDR3 sequences and most-parsimonious VDJ recombination scenarios with the TCRdist pipeline. In a later analysis, every TCR beta chain was defined by the combination of its CDR3 amino acid sequence and its V-gene family, and reads without a unique V-gene family were dropped. In a later analysis, around 600 highly shared, low-generation-probability nucleotide sequences were removed to address suspected cross-contamination and a sequencing artifact. For each public chain, a later analysis derived a clonal expansion index from normalized ranks of inferred template counts within each repertoire. In a later analysis, generation probabilities were computed with a VDJ recombination model fitted to out-of-frame rearrangements, and the resulting probabilities were checked against IGoR. Hypergeometric tests were used in a later analysis to score TCR-TCR, TCR-HLA and TCR-CMV co-occurrence, with a repertoire-size bias correction applied to the TCR pairs. A later analysis estimated false discovery rates by permuting HLA or CMV assignments 20 times. In a later analysis, co-occurring TCRs were grouped using DBSCAN, with TCRdist sequence similarity added in when clustering inside HLA-allele-positive subsets. For co-occurrence clustering, repertoires with fewer than 30,000 or more than 120,000 public chains were excluded, along with four or five repertoires with anomalous nucleotide sharing. The table comes from immuneACCESS by way of TCRdb, which keeps in-frame sequences with V and J called. Part of the clones is missing from these tables; in studies checked, under half for an unresolved V gene and the rest for unknown reasons. V and J calls and clone size are those listed in that table; D and trimming were worked out from the DNA. The sample has about 96,000 clones on record, approximately 74% of them singletons. Of the sample, approximately 3% falls within the top ten clones.

The sequenced sample was PBMCs. The receptor's source is a female donor in good health and CMV-seropositive. This receptor chain uses TRBV29-1 and TRBJ2-7, and 12 junctional nucleotides match TRBD1. CDR3 protein: CSVARDRGPDEQYF. The sequenced DNA: TGCAGCGTAGCCCGGGACAGGGGGCCGGACGAGCAGTACTTC.